The 24 T cell receptor beta chains given below trace back to one sample, sequenced in a study of blood T cell repertoires in COVID-19. Sequencing was performed with immunoSEQ multiplex PCR; in TCRdb, only in-frame clones are kept and a portion is missing. Found here are about 340,000 clones, about 90% of them singletons; the top ten hold nearly 6.5%. Material for sequencing was peripheral blood. The receptors stem from a woman aged 50 to 65 with COVID-19, enrolled during active disease.

V and J are TRBV9 and TRBJ2-1; 12 bases align to TRBD2. V trimming: 4 bases; J trimming: 7 bases; junction bases outside the gene matches: 9. This CDR3 spans 16 amino acids. Germline-derived CDR1 and CDR2 are SGDLS and YYNGEE. CDR3 region: CASSPRLAGVENEQFF. The CDR3 nucleotides read TGTGCCAGCAGCCCTCGACTAGCGGGAGTGGAAAATGAGCAGTTCTTC.

V gene TRBV12-3 or TRBV12-4 combines with J gene TRBJ2-3; possibly TRBD2 for D (6 bases). V was trimmed by 5 bases and J by 6 bases, leaving 9 bases between them. The CDR3 length is 12 residues. The CDR3 spells CASSRRADTQYF. In DNA form, the CDR3 reads TGTGCCAGCAGTCGGAGGGCCGATACGCAGTATTTT.

CDR3 residues: CASSSDRSSYNEQFF. DNA of the CDR3: TGTGCCAGCAGCTCCGACAGGAGCTCCTACAATGAGCAGTTCTTC. V and J are TRBV6-2 or TRBV6-3 and TRBJ2-1; TRBD1 is a possible D gene (6 bases). The V end lost 6 bases, the J end lost 0 bases, and 12 bases lay between the germline ends. The CDR3 has 15 amino acids. The V gene's germline CDR1 is MNHEY and CDR2 SVGEGT.

The chain carries TRBV5-1 and TRBJ2-5; weak D call: TRBD1 (5 bases). V shed 3 bases and J shed 2 bases, with 8 bases lying between them. Germline-derived CDR1 and CDR2 are SGHRS and YFSETQ. This CDR3 comprises 13 residues. The CDR3 here is CASSSRQQETQYF. The CDR3 DNA follows: TGCGCCAGCAGCTCAAGACAGCAAGAGACCCAGTACTTC.

The chain recombines TRBV15 with TRBJ1-4; 8 bases fit TRBD1. The V segment lost 3 bases and the J segment 14 bases; nucleotides outside the gene matches: 5. The CDR3 totals 12 residues. Germline V CDR1 and CDR2: LNHNV, YYDKDF (reference sequence). The CDR3 DNA reads as TGTGCCACCAGCAGGCGACAGGGGTGGCTGTTTTTT. This translates into CATSRRQGWLFF.

The sample holds a few counts of this clone. The rearrangement uses TRBV29-1 and TRBJ1-3; D may be TRBD1 (6 bases). V shed 2 bases and J shed 2 bases, with 7 bases lying between them. The germline gives CDR1 SQVTM, CDR2 ANQGSEA. This CDR3 is built from 13 residues. The CDR3 reads CSVERTAGNTIYF. In DNA, the CDR3 is TGCAGCGTTGAAAGGACAGCTGGAAACACCATATATTTT. The full variable domain, rest sourced from reference TRBV29-1 and TRBJ1-3, is SAVISQKPSRDICQRGTSLTIQCQVDSQVTMMFWYRQQPGQSLTLIATANQGSEATYESGFVIDKFPISRPNLTFSTLTVSNMSPEDSSIYLCSVERTAGNTIYFGEGSWLTVV.

The rearrangement links TRBV12-3 or TRBV12-4 to TRBJ2-7, with D possibly TRBD2 on 5 matching bases. The CDR3 is made up of 12 amino acids. V was clipped by 3 bases and J by 6 bases, with 9 bases between them. The CDR3 DNA follows: TGTGCCAGCAGTTTGCAAAGCGGCGAGCAGTACTTC. As protein: CASSLQSGEQYF.

The chain couples TRBV11-2 to TRBJ2-7; 7 bases are shared with TRBD2. Germline V gives CDR1 SGHAT, CDR2 FQNNGV. Trimming took 3 bases from V and 3 from J; bases not matched to a gene: 8. CDR3 length equals 15 residues. DNA for the CDR3: TGTGCCAGCAGCTTTTTTCCTAGCGGAAACTACGAGCAGTACTTC. Its translation: CASSFFPSGNYEQYF.

The gene calls are TRBV4-1 and TRBJ1-6, with 7 nucleotides matching TRBD1. J lost 7 bases, V lost 3 bases, and 9 bases had no gene match. The CDR3 is 16 residues long. Germline CDR1 reads MGHRA; CDR2 reads YSYEKL. CDR3 sequence reads: CASSHETGMSNSPLHF. CDR3 DNA sequence: TGCGCCAGCAGCCATGAGACAGGGATGTCAAATTCACCCCTCCACTTT.

A remark on this clone: Other DNA sequences in this sample translate to the same CDR3. This chain links TRBV18 with TRBJ1-1, with D perhaps TRBD1 (6 bases). V lost 3 bases to trimming and J lost 0 bases, with 11 bases between them. CDR3 length: 15 residues. Germline CDR1 and CDR2: KGHSH and LQKENI. The CDR3: CASSPPGGLNTEAFF. CDR3 DNA sequence: TGTGCCAGCTCACCTCCGGGGGGGCTGAACACTGAAGCTTTCTTT.

The V call is TRBV6-1, the J call TRBJ2-7, with 7 bases lining up with TRBD2. Germline V lookup: CDR1 MNHNS, CDR2 SASEGT. The V and J ends lost 4 bases and 9 bases, in that order; junction bases with no gene match: 21. The CDR3 is 17 residues long. The CDR3 spells CASSVATSADYALGQYF. The CDR3 DNA reads TGTGCCAGCAGTGTAGCAACTAGCGCTGATTACGCTCTCGGGCAGTACTTC.

This sequence joins TRBV6-5 and TRBJ1-4; maybe TRBD1 (5 bases). V gave up 7 bases and J gave up 7 bases, with 13 bases separating them. Looked up from germline, CDR1 is MNHEY and CDR2 is SVGAGI. The CDR3 has 13 residues. This CDR3 is CASTGRVGEKLFF. CDR3 in DNA: TGTGCCAGCACCGGCAGGGTTGGTGAAAAACTGTTTTTT.

For the CDR3, the DNA is TGTGCCAGCAGCCAAGGGGTGATGAGGATAGATAACGAGCAGTACTTC. Protein: CASSQGVMRIDNEQYF. The J gene is TRBJ2-7, the V gene TRBV3-1 (or the pseudogene TRBV3-2), with D unresolved. CDR3 size: 16 residues. Germline values: CDR1 LGHDT, CDR2 YNNKEL (reference sequence). Deletions cut 1 base from V and 5 bases from J, with 18 bases between.

This clone was observed a handful of times. The chain has TRBV30 and TRBJ1-3; D remains ambiguous. The V end lost 5 bases, the J end lost 0 bases, and 11 bases lay between the germline ends. This CDR3 comprises 14 residues. Per the germline V gene, CDR1 is GTSNPN and CDR2 is SVGIG (reference sequence). Here the CDR3 reads CAWSPELSGNTIYF. For the CDR3, the DNA is TGTGCCTGGTCTCCCGAACTCTCTGGAAACACCATATATTTT.

The chain is built from TRBV15 and TRBJ2-7; 9 bases are a match to TRBD2. CDR1 is LNHNV and CDR2 is YYDKDF in the germline V gene (reference sequence). V trimming: 4 bases; J trimming: 2 bases; junction bases outside the gene matches: 15. The CDR3 totals 18 residues. The CDR3 DNA reads TGTGCCACCAGCACCCCTGGGGCTCCGGGACTAGCCGCCTACGAGCAGTACTTC. Translated, it gives CATSTPGAPGLAAYEQYF.

The chain combines TRBV11-3 with TRBJ2-1, with D uncertain. Germline V CDR1 and CDR2: SGHNT, YENEEA. This CDR3 region has 13 residues. The V end was cut by 2 bases, the J end by 10 bases, with 12 bases between. The DNA for the CDR3 is TGTGCCAGCAGCTTACCGCCGACTCGGGAGCAGTTCTTC. Encoded protein: CASSLPPTREQFF.

J is TRBJ1-4 and V is TRBV15, with 8 bases fitting TRBD1. Germline loops: CDR1 LNHNV, CDR2 YYDKDF (reference sequence). Germline trimming cut 2 bases from V and 7 bases from J; bases unmatched to any gene: 15. There are 18 residues in the CDR3. CDR3 sequence reads: CATSRTGGRGLGGEKLFF. Here the CDR3 DNA reads TGTGCCACCAGCAGAACCGGGGGCAGGGGGCTGGGAGGTGAAAAACTGTTTTTT.

The genes are TRBV5-6 and TRBJ1-1; the match to TRBD1 covers 7 bases. The CDR3 covers 15 residues. CDR1 SGHDT and CDR2 YYEEEE come from the germline V gene. The V and J ends lost 0 bases and 5 bases, in that order; junction bases with no gene match: 7. The CDR3: CASSLEVGGMTEAFF. DNA of the CDR3: TGTGCCAGCAGCTTGGAAGTAGGGGGCATGACTGAAGCTTTCTTT. Using reference TRBV5-6 and TRBJ1-1 for the parts outside the CDR3, the full variable domain is DAGVTQSPTHLIKTRGQQVTLRCSPKSGHDTVSWYQQALGQGPQFIFQYYEEEERQRGNFPDRFSGHQFPNYSSELNVNALLLGDSALYLCASSLEVGGMTEAFFGQGTRLTVV.

This clone has a single count. This chain joins TRBV5-5 and TRBJ2-7; perhaps TRBD1 as D (6 bases). CDR1 SGHKS and CDR2 YYEKEE come from the germline V gene (reference sequence). This CDR3 has 14 residues. Trimming cost V 1 base and J 0 bases, with 8 bases left between them. DNA of the CDR3: TGTGCCAGCAGCTTGACAGGGAGCTCCTACGAGCAGTACTTC. It codes for CASSLTGSSYEQYF.

The table lists this clone with a few counts. The chain is built from TRBV12-3 or TRBV12-4 and TRBJ2-7; D might be TRBD1 (5 bases). Trimming shortened V by 3 bases and J by 2 bases, and 8 bases separated the two germline ends. The CDR3 contains 13 residues. This CDR3 is CASSFPGTYEQYF. The CDR3 DNA reads as TGTGCCAGCAGTTTCCCAGGGACCTACGAGCAGTACTTC.

The chain joins TRBV29-1 to TRBJ2-7; D gene unclear. Germline V gene sequence: CDR1 SQVTM, CDR2 ANQGSEA. V was trimmed by 0 bases and J by 1 base, leaving 10 bases between them. The CDR3 is made up of 14 amino acids. The CDR3 spells CSVEEASKSYEQYF. The CDR3 DNA reads TGCAGCGTTGAAGAAGCAAGCAAGTCCTACGAGCAGTACTTC.

The chain employs TRBV19 and TRBJ2-3, with D unresolved. The CDR3 spans 12 residues. CDR1 LNHDA and CDR2 SQIVND come from the germline V gene (reference sequence). V lost 6 bases and J lost 11, with 15 bases in between. DNA for the CDR3: TGTGCCAGTAGCCAAGGCGGCGGCGGGCAGTATTTT. Translated: CASSQGGGGQYF.

In regard to this clone: Other DNA sequences within the sample encode an identical CDR3. The gene calls are TRBV18 and TRBJ2-5; D is undetermined. Germline V gene data show CDR1 as KGHSH and CDR2 as LQKENI. This CDR3 has 13 amino acids. V lost 0 bases and J 1 base, leaving 3 bases between the germline ends. CDR3 protein: CASSPPSQETQYF. Here the CDR3 DNA reads TGTGCCAGCTCACCACCTAGCCAAGAGACCCAGTACTTC.

The chain carries TRBV29-1 and TRBJ1-1; no clear D gene. Germline V CDR1 and CDR2: SQVTM, ANQGSEA. This CDR3 is 13 amino acids long. V was clipped by 3 bases and J by 1 base, with 9 bases between them. As DNA, the CDR3 is TGCAGCGTTGAGGTGGCAAAGAACACTGAAGCTTTCTTT. Translation gives CSVEVAKNTEAFF.